A single sample gave rise to the 2 T cell receptor beta chains below, sequenced in a study of cytotoxic CD8 clonotypes in ibrutinib-treated CLL. The method was immunoSEQ multiplex PCR; TCRdb's version includes in-frame clones alone and lacks a portion of them. Of 190,000 or so clones detected, approximately 72% appear once; the ten largest clones hold over 10%. The source was PBMCs, collected after 24 months of ibrutinib treatment. The receptors were gathered from a human donor with chronic lymphocytic leukemia.

In the case of this clone: Its ends do not fully match the called genes, so a read error is possible. The rearrangement joins TRBV29-1 to TRBJ2-2; 7 bases match TRBD2. The CDR3 extends over 14 amino acids. The germline gives CDR1 SQVTM, CDR2 ANQGSEA. CDR3 loop: CSVEKVLPPGGLFF. DNA of the CDR3: TGCAGCGTTGAAAAGGTTCTTCCTCCGGGGGGGCTGTTTTTT.

The J gene is TRBJ2-3, the V gene TRBV5-1; D might be TRBD1 (6 bases). V was pared by 4 bases and J by 0 bases, with 18 bases between. The CDR3 spans 17 residues. Germline values: CDR1 SGHRS, CDR2 YFSETQ. CDR3 amino acids: CASSLRRPGASTDTQYF. The CDR3 nucleotides are TGCGCCAGCAGCCTCCGACGTCCAGGGGCTAGCACAGATACGCAGTATTTT.